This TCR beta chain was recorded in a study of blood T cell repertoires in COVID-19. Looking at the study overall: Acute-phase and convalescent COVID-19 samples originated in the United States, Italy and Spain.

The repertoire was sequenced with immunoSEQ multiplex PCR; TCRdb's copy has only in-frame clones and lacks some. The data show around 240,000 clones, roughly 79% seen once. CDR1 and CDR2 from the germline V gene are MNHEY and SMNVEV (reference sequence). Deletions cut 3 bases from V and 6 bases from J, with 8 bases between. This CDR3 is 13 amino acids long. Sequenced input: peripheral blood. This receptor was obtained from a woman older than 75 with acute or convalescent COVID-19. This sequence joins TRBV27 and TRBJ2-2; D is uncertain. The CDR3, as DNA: TGTGCCAGCAGTTTCGCTAGACCCGGGGAGCTGTTTTTT. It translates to CASSFARPGELFF.